Listed below are T cell receptor beta chains from one sample, sequenced in a study of cytomegalovirus exposure and HLA in healthy donors. Method: immunoSEQ multiplex PCR; TCRdb's copy keeps in-frame clones and lacks some. The table shows fewer than 150,000 clones, with approximately 86% occurring only once. Sample: PBMCs. The receptors stem from a man in his late teens or twenties in good health and CMV-seropositive. Both conserved end residues are part of each CDR3. A D gene is named only where the DNA matches it firmly. Clone size is not always given. Where it is, it says once, few, many or a class for expanded clones.

>TRBV27|TRBD1|.|TRBJ1-1
CASSQRTGRSTEAFF
TGTGCCAGCAGTCAAAGGACAGGTCGATCGACTGAAGCTTTCTTT
>TRBV5-4|TRBD1|.|TRBJ1-1
CASSSAAGTGGPDTEAFF
TGTGCCAGCAGCTCGGCAGCCGGGACAGGGGGCCCTGACACTGAAGCTTTCTTT
>TRBV5-6|.|.|TRBJ2-1
CASSLGGRDEQFF
TGTGCCAGCAGCCTGGGGGGCCGGGATGAGCAGTTCTTC
>TRBV18|TRBD1|.|TRBJ1-2
CASSLRQGAGGYTF
TGTGCCAGCTCCCTACGACAGGGGGCAGGCGGCTACACCTTC
>TRBV19|.|once|TRBJ2-7
CASSFGGNLESYEQYF
TGTGCCAGTAGTTTTGGAGGGAATTTAGAATCCTACGAGCAGTACTTC
>TRBV5-1|.|.|TRBJ1-6
CASSLGGTNSPLHF
TGCGCCAGCAGCTTGGGCGGGACCAATTCACCCCTCCACTTT
>TRBV7-9|TRBD1|.|TRBJ2-1
CASSLGQGNEQFF
TGTGCCAGCAGCTTAGGACAGGGAAATGAGCAGTTCTTC
>TRBV4-1|TRBD2|.|TRBJ2-5
CASSPGGAGETQYF
TGCGCCAGCAGCCCCGGGGGGGCTGGGGAGACCCAGTACTTC
>TRBV5-1|.|.|TRBJ1-1
CASSWGGGTEAFF
TGCGCCAGCAGCTGGGGTGGGGGGACTGAAGCTTTCTTT
>TRBV4-2|.|few|TRBJ1-1
CASSQPGSRGTFF
TGTGCCAGCAGCCAACCCGGCTCCCGAGGTACTTTCTTT
>TRBV11-3|TRBD1|few|TRBJ2-2
CASSLGQGNTGELFF
TGTGCCAGCAGCTTAGGACAGGGGAACACCGGGGAGCTGTTTTTT
>TRBV7-9|TRBD1|.|TRBJ2-3
CASSLQGATDTQYF
TGTGCCAGCAGCTTACAGGGGGCCACAGATACGCAGTATTTT
>TRBV7-9|.|.|TRBJ2-6
CASSPGGPGANVLTF
TGTGCCAGCAGCCCCGGGGGTCCTGGGGCCAACGTCCTGACTTTC
>TRBV28|TRBD1|.|TRBJ1-2
CASRGTGVNYGYTF
TGTGCCAGCAGGGGGACAGGCGTAAACTATGGCTACACCTTC
>TRBV25-1|.|few|TRBJ2-3
CASSGGPLRTDTQYF
TGTGCCAGCAGTGGAGGTCCTCTTCGCACAGATACGCAGTATTTT
>TRBV5-1|.|.|TRBJ2-3
CASSFGVADTQYF
TGCGCCAGCAGCTTTGGAGTAGCAGATACGCAGTATTTT
>TRBV29-1|.|.|TRBJ1-1
CSVVRPGNTEAFF
TGCAGCGTTGTTAGACCAGGGAACACTGAAGCTTTCTTT
>TRBV4-1|.|few|TRBJ1-2
CASSPTPTGNYGYTF
TGCGCCAGCAGCCCCACCCCTACAGGGAACTATGGCTACACCTTC
>TRBV9|.|.|TRBJ2-3
CASSVRLGGSTDTQYF
TGTGCCAGCAGCGTACGTTTAGGCGGGAGCACAGATACGCAGTATTTT
>TRBV6-5|TRBD2|.|TRBJ2-7
CASSFLGAAGAYEQYF
TGTGCCAGCAGTTTCCTCGGGGCAGCGGGGGCCTACGAGCAGTACTTC
>TRBV11-3|TRBD1|.|TRBJ1-5
CASRLQGASSNQPQHF
TGTGCCAGCCGATTACAGGGGGCCTCGAGCAATCAGCCCCAGCATTTT
>TRBV4-2|.|.|TRBJ2-7
CASSPQFDNSYEQYF
TGTGCCAGCAGTCCTCAATTCGACAACTCCTACGAGCAGTACTTC
>TRBV5-1|.|once|TRBJ2-3
CASSLFRNTQYF
TGCGCCAGCAGTTTATTCAGGAATACGCAGTATTTT
>TRBV6-5|.|.|TRBJ1-5
CASRPRGGDQPQHF
TGTGCCAGCAGGCCTAGGGGGGGGGATCAGCCCCAGCATTTT
>TRBV5-1|.|.|TRBJ2-7
CASNEAGANEQYF
TGCGCCAGCAATGAGGCAGGGGCCAACGAGCAGTACTTC
>TRBV5-1|.|.|TRBJ1-1
CASSLDGGGTEAFF
TGCGCCAGCAGCTTGGACGGGGGAGGAACTGAAGCTTTCTTT
>TRBV28|.|.|TRBJ1-4
CASSLKGINEKLFF
TGTGCCAGCAGTTTAAAGGGGATTAATGAAAAACTGTTTTTT
>TRBV14|.|once|TRBJ2-3
CASSRDPVSIDTQYF
TGTGCCAGCAGTCGGGATCCTGTCTCGATAGATACGCAGTATTTT